Given below is one T cell receptor (beta chain) in context. The target antigen is unknown. TCRdb processed the 5' RACE reads anew with MiXCR; each CDR3 protein has one entry. This sample has 250,000 or so distinct CDR3 sequences, with roughly 8.7% found just once. The V and J ends lost 6 bases and 4 bases respectively, with 25 bases between them. Germline assignment: CDR1 LNHDA and CDR2 SQIVND (reference sequence). This CDR3 is built from 17 residues. The data are from a study of identical twins. Study outcomes and limitations: Out-of-frame alpha sequences shared between twins exhibited an excess of low generation probability.

The same data also went into a second study, on yellow fever vaccine responses in identical twins.

This TCR derives from a woman under 30 in good health. The V call is TRBV19, the J call TRBJ2-7, with D tentatively TRBD1 (6 bases). The specimen was CD8+ T cells sorted from blood. For the CDR3, the DNA is TGTGCCAGTAGCTCTCAGGGTAAGGGACACGTATTTTACGAGCAGTACTTC. Translating gives CASSSQGKGHVFYEQYF.